The source of this TCR beta chain is a study of T cell clones after liver transplantation. This clone has just one count. Using immunoSEQ multiplex PCR, the repertoire was profiled, and TCRdb retains in-frame clones only, with some absent. This sample has 40,000 to 55,000 clones, with 86% found just once. The V end lost 5 bases, the J end lost 7 bases, and 12 bases lay between the germline ends. The CDR3 spans 13 residues. From germline, CDR1 is MNHEY and CDR2 SMNVEV (reference sequence). Sequenced material: CD4+ T cells from blood, taken 24 months after liver transplant. This receptor was identified in a human patient who received a liver transplant. Some T cells may possibly be graft donor cells. The chain links TRBV27 to TRBJ2-4; TRBD2 is a possible D gene (7 bases). The CDR3 spells CASSGGAVNIQYF. The CDR3 nucleotides are TGTGCCAGCAGTGGGGGGGCTGTGAACATTCAGTACTTC.